The T cell receptor (beta chain) described here comes from a study of T-cell reconstitution after alpha-beta-depleted transplantation in children. General study findings and limits: Several hundred expanded graft clones reportedly supplied alpha-beta T cells about two months after transplant. It was newly produced T cells that mostly accounted for T-cell counts and diversity one year after transplant.

Turning to this clonotype: Its antigen is undetermined.

The CDR3 has 14 amino acids. V lost 0 bases, J lost 4 bases, and 10 bases lay in between. Germline lookup yields CDR1 MNHEY and CDR2 SMNVEV (reference sequence). Unique molecular identifiers were incorporated into the prepared TCRbeta library. TCRdb reprocessed the PCR reads with MiXCR, giving one entry per CDR3 protein. Altogether hundreds of thousands of distinct CDR3 sequences are present, 10% to 15% being singletons, with the ten largest covering around 2%. This specimen was PBMCs, mostly from graft donor cells, taken 360 days after TCRalphabeta/CD19-depleted stem cell transplant. The TCR comes from a male patient younger than 18 who had a stem cell transplant for acute myeloid leukemia, so the T cells may come from the graft donor. The chain combines TRBV27 with TRBJ2-7; D might be TRBD1 (5 bases). In nucleotides, the CDR3 is TGTGCCAGCAGTTTATCCGGCAGGGAATACGAGCAGTACTTC. Protein sequence: CASSLSGREYEQYF.